A single sample is the source of the 23 T cell receptor beta chains below, sequenced in a study of Graves' ophthalmopathy and Graves' hyperthyroidism. CDR3 regions of TCR beta were amplified from RNA transcripts. HTBI-primed first-round RT-PCR preceded second-round multiplex PCR. Each CDR3 protein gets one entry after TCRdb re-called the multiplex PCR reads with MiXCR. The sample has roughly 500,000 distinct CDR3 sequences, 13% to 15% seen once. The material sequenced was blood. The receptors derive from a woman in her twenties or thirties with Graves' ophthalmopathy.

This clonotype was observed many times. The chain has TRBV12-3 or TRBV12-4 and TRBJ1-2, with D unresolved. Between the trimmed V and J ends, which lost 1 base and 4 bases, there was a span of 10 bases. This CDR3 has 14 amino acids. CDR3 sequence reads: CASSLVRPPYGYTF. The CDR3, as DNA: TGTGCCAGCAGTTTAGTACGACCGCCCTATGGCTACACCTTC.

Note on this clonotype: This may arise from a read error, as a much more abundant clone is one base away. V usage is TRBV6-1 and J usage is TRBJ1-2, with 9 bases lining up with TRBD1. V shed 8 bases, J shed 5 bases, and the junction held 9 bases outside the gene matches. The germline V gene has CDR1 MNHNS and CDR2 SASEGT. The CDR3 is made up of 14 amino acids. The DNA for the CDR3 is TGTGCCAGCGGTGTCCGGGACAGGGAGTATGGCTACACCTTC. It yields the protein CASGVRDREYGYTF.

V gene TRBV30 combines with J gene TRBJ2-5, with D perhaps TRBD1 (6 bases). Germline CDR1 reads GTSNPN; CDR2 reads SVGIG (reference sequence). This CDR3 is built from 17 residues. Between the trimmed V and J ends, which lost 0 bases and 5 bases, there was a span of 22 bases. CDR3 nucleotide sequence: TGTGCCTGGAGTGTACCATTAATCCAGGGGATTTGGGAGACCCAGTACTTC. This translates into CAWSVPLIQGIWETQYF.

This chain connects TRBV28 to TRBJ2-7; TRBD1 is a possible D gene (6 bases). Trimming stripped 1 base from V and 6 bases from J, with 13 bases between. Germline CDR1 is MDHEN and CDR2 is SYDVKM. The CDR3 consists of 14 residues. DNA for the CDR3: TGTGCCAGCAGTTTATTGGGTGGGACACTCGAGCAGTACTTC. This gives the protein CASSLLGGTLEQYF.

This clonotype was detected many times. The V gene is TRBV11-1, the J gene TRBJ2-7, with D tentatively TRBD2 (5 bases). This CDR3 comprises 13 residues. Germline-derived CDR1 and CDR2 are SGHAT and FQDESV (reference sequence). Trimming removed 0 bases at V and 2 bases at J, with 5 bases between. The chain's CDR3 is CASSLAAAYEQYF. In DNA form, the CDR3 reads TGTGCCAGCAGCTTAGCAGCGGCCTACGAGCAGTACTTC.

Notes on this clonotype: Since the CDR3 does not end with the conserved phenylalanine or tryptophan, this likely comes from a read error. This sequence joins TRBV30 and TRBJ1-1, with D unresolved. Trimming stripped 4 bases from V and 5 bases from J, with 17 bases between. Germline-derived CDR1 and CDR2 are GTSNPN and SVGIG (reference sequence). This CDR3 comprises 14 residues. This CDR3 is CAWTDEPPGTEAFY. The CDR3 nucleotides are TGTGCCTGGACGGACGAACCCCCGGGGACTGAAGCTTTCTAT.

A note on this clonotype: A read error is likely, as this CDR3 ends without the conserved phenylalanine or tryptophan. The chain carries TRBV14 and TRBJ2-1; D remains ambiguous. Trimming cost V 0 bases and J 1 base, with 13 bases left between them. CDR1 and CDR2 from the germline V gene are SGHDN and FVKESK. CDR3 size: 17 residues. The CDR3 spells CASSQDIAHGSYNEQFL. CDR3 coding DNA: TGTGCCAGCAGCCAAGATATAGCCCATGGTTCCTACAATGAGCAGTTCTTG.

This clonotype was seen many times. The genes are TRBV15 and TRBJ2-7; 11 bases are a match to TRBD2. Germline V gives CDR1 LNHNV, CDR2 YYDKDF (reference sequence). J lost 2 bases, V lost 4 bases, and 16 bases had no gene match. The CDR3 extends over 19 amino acids. CDR3 in DNA: TGTGCCACCAGCACTACTAGCGGGAGAACCCCTTCCTACCCCTACGAGCAGTACTTC. Its protein is CATSTTSGRTPSYPYEQYF.

This clonotype was seen repeatedly, ten times or more. V is TRBV20-1 and J is TRBJ1-2, with 8 bases identical to TRBD1. The V segment lost 2 bases and the J segment 2 bases; nucleotides outside the gene matches: 7. This CDR3 has 15 residues. The V gene's germline CDR1 is DFQATT and CDR2 SNEGSKA (reference sequence). CDR3 DNA sequence: TGCAGTGCTAGACCTCCGGACAGGGTAAACTATGGCTACACCTTC. Its translation: CSARPPDRVNYGYTF.

This clonotype appeared many times. The chain combines TRBV18 with TRBJ1-1; D gene uncertain. Germline V CDR1 and CDR2: KGHSH, LQKENI. The CDR3 covers 16 residues. Trimming stripped 0 bases from V and 2 bases from J, with 13 bases between. The CDR3 DNA follows: TGTGCCAGCTCACCACCGTCGAAGGGCTCAAACACTGAAGCTTTCTTT. Amino acids: CASSPPSKGSNTEAFF.

On this clonotype itself: A much bigger clone sits one base away, suggesting this may be a read error. The chain joins TRBV20-1 to TRBJ1-5, with TRBD1 identical over 8 bases. The V segment lost 6 bases and the J segment 9 bases; nucleotides outside the gene matches: 10. In germline, CDR1 is DFQATT, CDR2 SNEGSKA (reference sequence). This CDR3 is 13 amino acids long. The CDR3 reads CSAAGTGSGPQHF. CDR3 nucleotide sequence: TGCAGTGCGGCCGGGACAGGCTCGGGGCCCCAGCATTTT.

This clonotype was found many times. The chain carries TRBV27 and TRBJ2-7; no clear D gene. V was shortened by 6 bases and J by 3 bases, with 12 bases between the two germline ends. The CDR3 length is 13 residues. Per germline, CDR1 MNHEY and CDR2 SMNVEV (reference sequence). CDR3 DNA: TGTGCCAGCAGCTTAAAAAGTTACTACGAGCAGTACTTC. The encoded protein is CASSLKSYYEQYF.

Many counts were recorded for this clonotype. The rearrangement joins TRBV20-1 to TRBJ2-7, with D unclear. CDR1 is DFQATT and CDR2 is SNEGSKA in the germline V gene (reference sequence). With 6 bases removed from V and 0 bases from J, the gap between germline ends came to 9 bases. The CDR3 has 12 residues. CDR3: CSAAKSSYEQYF. For the CDR3, the DNA is TGCAGTGCGGCTAAGAGCTCCTACGAGCAGTACTTC.

On this clonotype: A read error is possible here, since a much larger clone lies one base away. J is TRBJ2-2 and V is TRBV11-2, with 7 bases lining up with TRBD2. The CDR3 covers 13 residues. Losses at the gene ends were 3 bases for V and 6 bases for J; bases not matched to a gene: 1. The V gene's germline CDR1 is SGHAT and CDR2 FQNNGV. The CDR3 reads CASSFAGAGELFF. In DNA, the CDR3 is TGTGCCAGCAGCTTTGCGGGAGCCGGGGAGCTGTTTTTT.

This clonotype was found many times. This rearrangement joins TRBV30 to TRBJ1-5, with D perhaps TRBD1 (6 bases). The germline V gene has CDR1 GTSNPN and CDR2 SVGIG (reference sequence). V was clipped by 4 bases and J by 0 bases, with 13 bases between them. The CDR3 has 15 amino acids. CDR3 in DNA: TGTGCCTGGACTCCAGGGGAACATAGCAATCAGCCCCAGCATTTT. This sequence encodes CAWTPGEHSNQPQHF.

V is TRBV5-1 and J is TRBJ2-7; possible D gene TRBD2, 7 bases. This CDR3 has 15 residues. The germline CDR1 and CDR2 sequences are SGHRS and YFSETQ. V shed 0 bases and J shed 3 bases, with 13 bases lying between them. CDR3 in DNA: TGCGCCAGCAGCTTGGTTGCGGGGGCGGTCTACGAGCAGTACTTC. Amino acid sequence: CASSLVAGAVYEQYF.

This clonotype was recorded at least ten times. The CDR3, as DNA: TGTGCCAGCAGCCCCTATACTAGCGAATTCGTCGAGCAGTACTTC. It specifies CASSPYTSEFVEQYF. The rearrangement joins TRBV9 to TRBJ2-7; 7 bases agree with TRBD2. V lost 4 bases, J lost 6 bases, and 13 bases stayed unmatched. This CDR3 region has 15 residues. Germline V gene data show CDR1 as SGDLS and CDR2 as YYNGEE.

This clonotype was observed at least ten times. This chain connects TRBV12-3 or TRBV12-4 to TRBJ1-1; TRBD1 agrees at 8 bases. The CDR3 covers 13 residues. V dropped 3 bases and J dropped 7; count of bases not matched to a gene: 4. CDR3 loop: CASSFTDRGEAFF. The DNA for the CDR3 is TGTGCCAGCAGTTTCACTGACAGGGGTGAAGCTTTCTTT.

The chain carries TRBV4-2 and TRBJ1-5, with no clear D. V lost 0 bases and J lost 0, with 6 bases in between. Germline CDR1 and CDR2: LGHNA and YNFKEQ. The CDR3 runs 15 residues. CDR3 sequence reads: CASSQDWNSNQPQHF. Here the CDR3 DNA reads TGTGCCAGCAGCCAAGATTGGAATAGCAATCAGCCCCAGCATTTT.

This clonotype was picked up a small number of times. V usage is TRBV19 and J usage is TRBJ2-7; D ambiguous. CDR1 and CDR2 from the germline V gene are LNHDA and SQIVND (reference sequence). The CDR3 is 14 residues long. V dropped 5 bases and J dropped 3 bases, with 14 bases sitting between them. CDR3 bases: TGTGCCAGTAGTCCCTACGGAAGCGTCTACGAGCAGTACTTC. This encodes CASSPYGSVYEQYF.

At least ten counts were recorded for this clonotype. The V call is TRBV12-5, the J call TRBJ2-7, with 7 bases lining up with TRBD1. The CDR3 is 17 amino acids. V shed 2 bases and J 2 bases; nucleotides not matched to a gene: 12. The germline V gene encodes CDR1 LGHNT and CDR2 FRNRAP. In DNA form, the CDR3 reads TGTGCTAGTGGTTTGACGTACCGGGACAGAGAAACCTACGAGCAGTACTTC. Translating gives CASGLTYRDRETYEQYF. Full variable domain (remainder filled in from reference TRBV12-5 and TRBJ2-7): DARVTQTPRHKVTEMGQEVTMRCQPILGHNTVFWYRQTMMQGLELLAYFRNRAPLDDSGMPKDRFSAEMPDATLATLKIQPSEPRDSAVYFCASGLTYRDRETYEQYFGPGTRLTVT.

This clonotype was seen many times. The V call is TRBV24-1, the J call TRBJ2-5, with D possibly being TRBD1 or TRBD2 (5 bases each). Germline CDR1 and CDR2: KGHDR and SFDVKD. This CDR3 is 13 amino acids long. Trimming stripped 5 bases from V and 9 bases from J, with 15 bases between. The CDR3 nucleotides read TGTGCCACCAGTGCCGCTGGGACCCCTGCCCAGTACTTC. The encoded protein is CATSAAGTPAQYF.

This chain's CDR3 is CSASVLAVSGANVLTF. The CDR3 coding sequence is TGCAGTGCTAGTGTACTAGCTGTTTCTGGGGCCAACGTCCTGACTTTC. The rearrangement links TRBV20-1 to TRBJ2-6; possibly TRBD2 for D (6 bases). V was cut by 3 bases and J by 1 base, with 13 bases left in between. Germline values: CDR1 DFQATT, CDR2 SNEGSKA (reference sequence). The CDR3 is made up of 16 amino acids.